Below are 17 T cell receptor beta chains sequenced from a single sample in a study of blood T cell repertoires in COVID-19 (dated by TCRdb to 2018 to 2021). The library was made by the immunoSEQ multiplex PCR assay. TCRdb retrieved this table from immuneACCESS and kept in-frame rearrangements only. Not all clones are present; in checked studies, unresolved V genes account for under half, and no reason is known for the remainder. Here the sample has approximately 170,000 clones; around 82% occur a single time. 6.9% of the sample rests with the top ten. Sequencing was performed on peripheral blood. The receptors here all came from a man aged 80 or over with COVID-19, enrolled during active disease.

The gene calls are TRBV19 and TRBJ1-5; D gene ambiguous. Trimming pared 3 bases from V and 4 bases from J, leaving 10 bases between. Germline CDR1 and CDR2: LNHDA and SQIVND (reference sequence). This CDR3 spans 14 amino acids. In DNA, the CDR3 is TGTGCCAGTAGTATGGCAAAGACTAATCAGCCCCAGCATTTT. Protein sequence: CASSMAKTNQPQHF.

The genes are TRBV4-3 and TRBJ1-4; 8 bases are a match to TRBD1. This CDR3 region has 16 residues. Germline V gene lookup returns CDR1 LGHNA and CDR2 YSLEER. V dropped 3 bases and J dropped 7; count of bases not matched to a gene: 10. CDR3 coding DNA: TGCGCCAGCAGCCAGGGAGGGGGACAGGCGGGTGAAAAACTGTTTTTT. This translates into CASSQGGGQAGEKLFF.

The table lists this clone with a count of one. This chain uses TRBV25-1 with TRBJ1-4, with 9 bases lining up with TRBD1. J was trimmed by 7 bases and V by 3 bases; bases with no gene match: 9. Germline V gene lookup returns CDR1 MGHDK and CDR2 SYGVNS. The CDR3 is 16 residues long. The CDR3 spells CASSESHRGRVEKLFF. Written as DNA, the CDR3 is TGTGCCAGCAGTGAGAGCCACAGGGGGCGGGTTGAAAAACTGTTTTTT.

This clone was counted only a few times. The V gene is TRBV18, the J gene TRBJ1-3; D uncertain. V lost 7 bases and J 0 bases, leaving 10 bases between the germline ends. CDR3 length: 14 residues. CDR1 KGHSH and CDR2 LQKENI come from the germline V gene. CDR3 sequence: CASCAGSSGNTIYF. DNA of the CDR3: TGTGCCAGCTGTGCCGGGTCCTCTGGAAACACCATATATTTT.

To note about this clone: Additional DNA sequences in this sample encode the identical CDR3. This rearrangement joins TRBV5-4 to TRBJ1-5, with 8 bases lining up with TRBD1. CDR3 length equals 14 residues. Trimming cost V 4 bases and J 4 bases; bases outside gene matches: 4. Looked up from germline, CDR1 is SGHNT and CDR2 is YYREEE (reference sequence). Here the CDR3 DNA reads TGTGCCAGCAGCCAGGACAGGGTTAATCAGCCCCAGCATTTT. Translation: CASSQDRVNQPQHF.

This clone has at least ten counts. The J gene is TRBJ2-2, the V gene TRBV7-3; the D gene is possibly TRBD2 (6 bases). The CDR3 consists of 17 residues. Trimming took off 1 base at V and 3 bases at J, with 15 bases between the two ends. Germline CDR1 SGHTA, CDR2 FQGTGA. This chain's CDR3 is CASSLRAGLPYTGELFF. In DNA, the CDR3 is TGTGCCAGCAGCTTAAGGGCGGGACTCCCATACACCGGGGAGCTGTTTTTT.

The J gene is TRBJ1-2, the V gene TRBV3-1 (or the pseudogene TRBV3-2); a weak D match, TRBD1 (5 bases). The germline V gene has CDR1 LGHDT and CDR2 YNNKEL (reference sequence). The CDR3 has 13 amino acids. The V gene lost 0 bases and the J gene lost 8 bases, with 10 bases spanning the gap. CDR3 nucleotides: TGTGCCAGCAGCCAAGATCGGGGGAGCGGCTACACCTTC. The encoded protein is CASSQDRGSGYTF.

Regarding this clone: The same CDR3 is also encoded by other DNA sequences in this sample. The chain employs TRBV5-4 and TRBJ1-3; D not certain. This CDR3 contains 14 residues. The germline V gene has CDR1 SGHNT and CDR2 YYREEE (reference sequence). V lost 2 bases and J lost 0, with 6 bases in between. CDR3 region: CASSFEGSGNTIYF. The CDR3 nucleotides are TGTGCCAGCAGCTTCGAGGGCTCTGGAAACACCATATATTTT. The variable domain in full, completed from reference TRBV5-4 and TRBJ1-3, reads ETGVTQSPTHLIKTRGQQVTLRCSSQSGHNTVSWYQQALGQGPQFIFQYYREEENGRGNFPPRFSGLQFPNYSSELNVNALELDDSALYLCASSFEGSGNTIYFGEGSWLTVV.

The chain links TRBV10-3 to TRBJ2-3, with D perhaps TRBD2 (6 bases). The CDR3 spans 15 residues. V lost 2 bases and J 0 bases, leaving 9 bases between the germline ends. Germline lookup yields CDR1 ENHRY and CDR2 SYGVKD. This CDR3 reads CAISEGRGSTDTQYF. The DNA of the CDR3 is TGTGCCATCAGTGAGGGGCGGGGCAGCACAGATACGCAGTATTTT.

The chain couples TRBV10-3 to TRBJ2-4; TRBD1 aligns across 7 bases. CDR1 is ENHRY and CDR2 is SYGVKD in the germline V gene. The CDR3 consists of 14 residues. Unmatched junction bases numbered 7, after V lost 6 bases and J lost 5 bases. Here the CDR3 reads CAISKDRDQNIQYF. The CDR3 region has the DNA TGTGCCATCAGCAAAGACAGGGATCAAAACATTCAGTACTTC.

The V call is TRBV5-4, the J call TRBJ2-5; the D is unclear. V was clipped by 0 bases and J by 0 bases, with 6 bases between them. CDR3 size: 14 residues. The germline CDR1 and CDR2 sequences are SGHNT and YYREEE (reference sequence). This CDR3 is CASSLGADQETQYF. The CDR3 DNA sequence: TGTGCCAGCAGCTTGGGAGCCGACCAAGAGACCCAGTACTTC.

The chain joins TRBV5-1 to TRBJ1-2, with TRBD1 matching over 11 bases. Trimming removed 4 bases from V and 3 bases from J; junction bases left unmatched: 14. The V gene's germline CDR1 is SGHRS and CDR2 YFSETQ. This CDR3 is 18 amino acids long. The CDR3 bases are TGCGCCAGCAGCCTGGCCGGGACAGGGGGGAGATTAGACTATGGCTACACCTTC. Translation: CASSLAGTGGRLDYGYTF.

This clone occurred a few times. The gene calls are TRBV4-2 and TRBJ2-7; the D gene is possibly TRBD1 (6 bases). Germline loops: CDR1 LGHNA, CDR2 YNFKEQ. This CDR3 spans 16 amino acids. V was cut by 0 bases and J by 4 bases, with 16 bases left in between. CDR3 protein: CASSQERQGRAYEQYF. The CDR3 coding sequence is TGTGCCAGCAGCCAAGAAAGGCAGGGGAGAGCTTACGAGCAGTACTTC.

The CDR3 DNA reads TGTGCCAGCAGCCAAGAGCGTTCCGTTGCGCAGTATTTT. This gives the protein CASSQERSVAQYF. This chain links TRBV4-2 with TRBJ2-3; D is uncertain. V was pared by 0 bases and J by 10 bases, with 11 bases between. The germline CDR1 and CDR2 sequences are LGHNA and YNFKEQ. This CDR3 has 13 residues.

This chain joins TRBV3-1 (or the pseudogene TRBV3-2) and TRBJ1-1; D uncertain. The CDR3 is made up of 13 amino acids. The germline V gene has CDR1 LGHDT and CDR2 YNNKEL (reference sequence). The V gene lost 5 bases and the J gene lost 1 base, with 8 bases spanning the gap. The CDR3 spells CASSFYGNTEAFF. The CDR3 DNA follows: TGTGCCAGCAGCTTTTACGGGAACACTGAAGCTTTCTTT.

The rearrangement uses TRBV7-3 and TRBJ2-5, with 7 bases identical to TRBD1. J gave up 4 bases and V 1 base, and 6 bases lay outside the gene matches. CDR1 is SGHTA, CDR2 FQGTGA, per germline. CDR3 size: 15 residues. CDR3 amino acids: CASSLRGGLTETQYF. CDR3 bases: TGTGCCAGCAGCTTAAGAGGGGGCCTAACAGAGACCCAGTACTTC.

The chain employs TRBV3-1 (or the pseudogene TRBV3-2) and TRBJ2-3; D is uncertain. Trimming shortened V by 4 bases and J by 4 bases, and 9 bases separated the two germline ends. The CDR3 covers 13 residues. Per germline, CDR1 LGHDT and CDR2 YNNKEL (reference sequence). CDR3 nucleotide sequence: TGTGCCAGCAGCCTCCCCGGTGCAGATACGCAGTATTTT. Amino acids: CASSLPGADTQYF.